This T cell receptor (beta chain) was captured by sequencing in a study of shared clonotypes between healthy human individuals. Study-level background: CD4 naive and CD4 memory each took three plates per donor, while CD8 naive took two and CD8 memory one. Study-level results: Larger estimated richness was generally recorded for naive subsets relative to memory subsets. Non-shared clonotypes had lower generation probabilities than those shared by all four donors. Sorted-subset sequencing was shown by rarefaction to be incomplete despite large depth.

CDR3 length equals 15 residues. V shed 6 bases and J shed 0 bases, with 12 bases lying between them. Per germline, CDR1 MNHNY and CDR2 SVGAGI (reference sequence). Naive CD8 populations comprised CD45RO-negative cells positively selected for CCR7, excluding terminally differentiated effector memory CD45RA+ cells. Details on this clone: No antigen is known for it.

Generated by immunoSEQ multiplex PCR, the TCRdb table keeps only in-frame clones and is missing some. The sample lists about 2 million clones; just under 95% were seen once. The rearrangement uses TRBV6-6 and TRBJ1-5, with TRBD1 as a possible D gene (5 bases). The specimen sequenced was naive CD8+ T cells sorted from blood. The receptor was isolated from a man aged 18 to 30 in good health. CDR3 region: CASSGGLDSNQPQHF. The CDR3 DNA sequence: TGTGCCAGCAGCGGGGGACTCGATAGCAATCAGCCCCAGCATTTT.